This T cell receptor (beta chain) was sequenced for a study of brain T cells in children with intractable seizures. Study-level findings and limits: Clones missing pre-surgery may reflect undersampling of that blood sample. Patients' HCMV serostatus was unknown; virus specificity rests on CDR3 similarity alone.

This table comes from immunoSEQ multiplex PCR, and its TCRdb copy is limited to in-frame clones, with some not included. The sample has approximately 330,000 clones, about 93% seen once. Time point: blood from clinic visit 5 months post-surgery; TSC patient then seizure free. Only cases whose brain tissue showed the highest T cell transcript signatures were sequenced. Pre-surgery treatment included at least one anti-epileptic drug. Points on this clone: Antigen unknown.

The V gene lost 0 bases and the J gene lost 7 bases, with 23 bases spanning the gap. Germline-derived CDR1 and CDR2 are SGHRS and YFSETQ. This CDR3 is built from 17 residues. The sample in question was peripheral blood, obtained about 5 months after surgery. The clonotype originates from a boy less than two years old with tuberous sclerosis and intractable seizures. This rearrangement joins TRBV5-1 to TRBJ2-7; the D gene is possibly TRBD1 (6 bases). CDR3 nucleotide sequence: TGCGCCAGCAGCTTGGCCCGTGGGGCAGGGGTTCCCCCGGAGCAGTACTTC. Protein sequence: CASSLARGAGVPPEQYF.